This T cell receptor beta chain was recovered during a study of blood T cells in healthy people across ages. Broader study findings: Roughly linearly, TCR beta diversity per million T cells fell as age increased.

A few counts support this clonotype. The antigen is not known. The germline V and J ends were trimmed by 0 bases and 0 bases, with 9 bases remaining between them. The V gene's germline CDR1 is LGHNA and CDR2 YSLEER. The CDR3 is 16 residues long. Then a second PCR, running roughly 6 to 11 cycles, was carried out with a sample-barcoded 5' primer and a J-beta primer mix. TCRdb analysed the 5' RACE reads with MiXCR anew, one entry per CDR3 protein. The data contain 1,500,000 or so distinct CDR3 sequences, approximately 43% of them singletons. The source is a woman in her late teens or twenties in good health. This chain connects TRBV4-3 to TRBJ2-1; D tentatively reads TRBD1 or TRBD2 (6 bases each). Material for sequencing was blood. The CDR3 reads CASSQDSGASYNEQFF. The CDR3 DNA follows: TGCGCCAGCAGCCAAGATTCGGGGGCCTCCTACAATGAGCAGTTCTTC.